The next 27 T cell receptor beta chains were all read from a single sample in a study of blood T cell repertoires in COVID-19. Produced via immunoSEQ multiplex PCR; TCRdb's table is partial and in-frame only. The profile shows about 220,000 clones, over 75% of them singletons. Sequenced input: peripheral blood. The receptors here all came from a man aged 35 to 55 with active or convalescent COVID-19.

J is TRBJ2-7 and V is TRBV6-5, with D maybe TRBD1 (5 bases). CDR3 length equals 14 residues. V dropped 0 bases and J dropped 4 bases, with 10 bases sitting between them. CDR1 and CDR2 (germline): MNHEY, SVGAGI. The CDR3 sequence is CASSYSAAGYEQYF. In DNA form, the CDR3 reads TGTGCCAGCAGTTACTCGGCTGCAGGGTACGAGCAGTACTTC.

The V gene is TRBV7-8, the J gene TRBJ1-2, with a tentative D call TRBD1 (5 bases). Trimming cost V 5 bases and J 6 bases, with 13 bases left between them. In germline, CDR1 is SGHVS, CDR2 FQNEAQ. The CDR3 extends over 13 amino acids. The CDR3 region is CASSPGGVDGYTF. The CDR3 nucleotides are TGTGCCAGCAGCCCCGGGGGGGTAGATGGCTACACCTTC.

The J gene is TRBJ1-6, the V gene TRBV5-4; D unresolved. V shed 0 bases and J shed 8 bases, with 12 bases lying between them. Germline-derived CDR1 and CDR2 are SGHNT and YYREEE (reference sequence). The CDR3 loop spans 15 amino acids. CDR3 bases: TGTGCCAGCAGCTTGGAGCCCCAAACCTATTCACCCCTCCACTTT. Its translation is CASSLEPQTYSPLHF.

The DNA for the CDR3 is TGTGCCAGCAGCTTAGAGGGACAGCCCATTAACTATGGCTACACCTTC. It translates to CASSLEGQPINYGYTF. The chain is built from TRBV13 and TRBJ1-2, with 7 bases identical to TRBD1. CDR1 PRHDT and CDR2 FYEKMQ come from the germline V gene (reference sequence). Germline trimming cut 1 base from V and 1 base from J; bases unmatched to any gene: 6. The CDR3 consists of 16 residues.

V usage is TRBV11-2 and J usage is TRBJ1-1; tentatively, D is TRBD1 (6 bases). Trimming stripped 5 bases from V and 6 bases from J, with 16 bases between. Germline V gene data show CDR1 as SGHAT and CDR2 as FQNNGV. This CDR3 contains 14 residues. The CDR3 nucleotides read TGTGCCAGCAGCAAAGCGGTGACAGGTCCTGAAGCTTTCTTT. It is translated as CASSKAVTGPEAFF.

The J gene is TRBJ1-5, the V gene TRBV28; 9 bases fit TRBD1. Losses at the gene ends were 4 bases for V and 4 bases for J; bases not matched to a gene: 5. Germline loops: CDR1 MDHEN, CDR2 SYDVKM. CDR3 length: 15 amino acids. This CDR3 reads CASSSQDRGNQPQHF. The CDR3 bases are TGTGCCAGCAGTTCCCAGGACAGGGGAAATCAGCCCCAGCATTTT. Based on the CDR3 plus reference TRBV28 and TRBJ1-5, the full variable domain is DVKVTQSSRYLVKRTGEKVFLECVQDMDHENMFWYRQDPGLGLRLIYFSYDVKMKEKGDIPEGYSVSREKKERFSLILESASTNQTSMYLCASSSQDRGNQPQHFGDGTRLSIL.

CDR3: CAISESTVELSPLHF. CDR3 DNA: TGTGCCATCAGTGAGTCTACAGTCGAGTTGTCACCCCTCCACTTT. The chain couples TRBV10-3 to TRBJ1-6, with unresolved D. The CDR3 length is 15 residues. Trimming removed 0 bases from V and 10 bases from J, with 13 bases in between. Germline CDR1 reads ENHRY; CDR2 reads SYGVKD.

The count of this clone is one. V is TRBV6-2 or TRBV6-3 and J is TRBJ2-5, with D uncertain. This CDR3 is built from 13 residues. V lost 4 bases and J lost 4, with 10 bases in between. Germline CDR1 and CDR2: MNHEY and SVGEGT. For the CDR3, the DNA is TGTGCCAGCAGTTTTGACATGGGAGAGACCCAGTACTTC. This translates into CASSFDMGETQYF.

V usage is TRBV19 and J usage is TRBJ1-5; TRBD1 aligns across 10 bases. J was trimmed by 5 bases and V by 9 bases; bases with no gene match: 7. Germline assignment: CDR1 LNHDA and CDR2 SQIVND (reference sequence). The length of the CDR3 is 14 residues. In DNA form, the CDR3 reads TGTGCCAGCGCCGGGACAGGGGATTATCAGCCCCAGCATTTT. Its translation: CASAGTGDYQPQHF.

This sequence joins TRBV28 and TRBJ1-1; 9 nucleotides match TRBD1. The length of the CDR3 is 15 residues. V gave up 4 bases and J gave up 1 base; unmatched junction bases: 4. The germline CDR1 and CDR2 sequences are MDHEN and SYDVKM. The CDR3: CASSSRDRANTEAFF. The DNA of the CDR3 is TGTGCCAGCAGTTCCCGGGACAGGGCGAACACTGAAGCTTTCTTT.

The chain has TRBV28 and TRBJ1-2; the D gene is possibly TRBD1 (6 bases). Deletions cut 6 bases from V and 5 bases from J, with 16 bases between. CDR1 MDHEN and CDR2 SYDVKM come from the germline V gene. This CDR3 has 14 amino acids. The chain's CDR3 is CASSEGGGAYGYTF. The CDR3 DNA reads TGTGCCAGCAGCGAAGGTGGGGGGGCGTATGGCTACACCTTC.

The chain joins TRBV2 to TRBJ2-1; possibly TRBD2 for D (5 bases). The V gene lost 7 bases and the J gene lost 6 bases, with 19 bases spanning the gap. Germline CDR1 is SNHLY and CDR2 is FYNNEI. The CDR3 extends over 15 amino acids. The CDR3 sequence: CASKGGRENRNEQFF. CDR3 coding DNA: TGTGCCAGCAAAGGAGGTAGGGAAAATCGCAATGAGCAGTTCTTC.

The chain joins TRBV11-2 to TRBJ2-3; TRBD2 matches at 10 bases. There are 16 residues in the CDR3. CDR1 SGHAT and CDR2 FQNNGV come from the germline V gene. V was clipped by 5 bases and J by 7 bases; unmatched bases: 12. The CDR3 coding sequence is TGTGCCAGCAGCGGACCGTCTAGCGGGAGTGGTTATACGCAGTATTTT. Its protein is CASSGPSSGSGYTQYF.

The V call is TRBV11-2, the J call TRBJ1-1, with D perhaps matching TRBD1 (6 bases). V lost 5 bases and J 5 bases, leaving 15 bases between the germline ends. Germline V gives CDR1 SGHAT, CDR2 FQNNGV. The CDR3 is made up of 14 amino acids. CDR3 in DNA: TGTGCCAGCAGCCCACAGACAGGAGTTACTGAAGCTTTCTTT. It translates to CASSPQTGVTEAFF. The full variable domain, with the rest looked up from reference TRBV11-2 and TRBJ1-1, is EAGVAQSPRYKIIEKRQSVAFWCNPISGHATLYWYQQILGQGPKLLIQFQNNGVVDDSQLPKDRFSAERLKGVDSTLKIQPAKLEDSAVYLCASSPQTGVTEAFFGQGTRLTVV.

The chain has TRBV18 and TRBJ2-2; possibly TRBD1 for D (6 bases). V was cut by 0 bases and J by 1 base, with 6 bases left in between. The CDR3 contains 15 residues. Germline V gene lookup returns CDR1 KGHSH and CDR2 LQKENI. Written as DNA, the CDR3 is TGTGCCAGCTCACCACCGGACAGGAACACCGGGGAGCTGTTTTTT. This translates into CASSPPDRNTGELFF.

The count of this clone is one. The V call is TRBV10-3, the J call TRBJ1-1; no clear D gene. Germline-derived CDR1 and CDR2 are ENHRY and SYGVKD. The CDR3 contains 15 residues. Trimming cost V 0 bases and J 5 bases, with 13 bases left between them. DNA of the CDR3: TGTGCCATCAGTGAGTCGACTACAGTAGGGACTGAAGCTTTCTTT. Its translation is CAISESTTVGTEAFF.

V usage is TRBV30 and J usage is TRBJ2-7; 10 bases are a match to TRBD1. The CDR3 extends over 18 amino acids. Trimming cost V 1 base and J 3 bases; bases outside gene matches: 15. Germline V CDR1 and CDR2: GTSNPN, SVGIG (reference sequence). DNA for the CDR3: TGTGCCTGGAGTGCACGGGGATTTATCCGGGACAGGGGCTACGAGCAGTACTTC. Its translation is CAWSARGFIRDRGYEQYF.

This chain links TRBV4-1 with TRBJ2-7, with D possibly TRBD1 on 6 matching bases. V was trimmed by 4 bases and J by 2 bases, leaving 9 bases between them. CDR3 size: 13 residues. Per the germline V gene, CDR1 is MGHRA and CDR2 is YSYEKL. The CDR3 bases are TGCGCCAGCAGCCCTCGACAGGCCTACGAGCAGTACTTC. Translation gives CASSPRQAYEQYF.

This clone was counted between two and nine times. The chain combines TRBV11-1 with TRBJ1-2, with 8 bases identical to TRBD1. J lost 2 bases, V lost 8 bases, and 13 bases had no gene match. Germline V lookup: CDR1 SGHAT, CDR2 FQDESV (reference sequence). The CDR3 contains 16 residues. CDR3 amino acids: CASSGQGNHFNYGYTF. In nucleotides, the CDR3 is TGTGCCAGCTCTGGACAGGGAAACCATTTCAACTATGGCTACACCTTC.

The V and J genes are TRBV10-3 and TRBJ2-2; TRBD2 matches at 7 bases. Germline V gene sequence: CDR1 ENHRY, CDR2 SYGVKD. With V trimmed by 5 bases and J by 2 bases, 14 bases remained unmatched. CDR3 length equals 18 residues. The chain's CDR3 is CAISQNSLRGSNTGELFF. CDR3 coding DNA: TGTGCCATCAGTCAGAATTCGTTGCGGGGGTCCAACACCGGGGAGCTGTTTTTT.

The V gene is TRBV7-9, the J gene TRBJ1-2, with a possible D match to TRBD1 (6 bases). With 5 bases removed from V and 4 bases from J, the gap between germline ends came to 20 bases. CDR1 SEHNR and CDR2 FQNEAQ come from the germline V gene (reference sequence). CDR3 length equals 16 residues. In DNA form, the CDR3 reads TGTGCCAGCAGCCCTCCTGGGGGCCCATCCAGCTATGGCTACACCTTC. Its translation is CASSPPGGPSSYGYTF.

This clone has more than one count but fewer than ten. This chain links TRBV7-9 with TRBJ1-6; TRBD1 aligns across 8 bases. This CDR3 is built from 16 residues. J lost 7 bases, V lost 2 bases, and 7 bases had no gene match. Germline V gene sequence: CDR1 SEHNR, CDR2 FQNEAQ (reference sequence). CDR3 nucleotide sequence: TGTGCCAGCAGCTTACTAGGACAGGGCGGAAATTCACCCCTCCACTTT. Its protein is CASSLLGQGGNSPLHF.

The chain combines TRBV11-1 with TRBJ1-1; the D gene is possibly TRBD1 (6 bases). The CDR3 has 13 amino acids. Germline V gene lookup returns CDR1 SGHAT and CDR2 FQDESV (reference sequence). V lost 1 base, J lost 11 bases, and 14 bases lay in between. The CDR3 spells CASSLDPGHEAFF. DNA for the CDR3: TGTGCCAGCAGCTTAGACCCGGGACACGAGGCTTTCTTT. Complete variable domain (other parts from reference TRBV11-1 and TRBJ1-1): EAEVAQSPRYKITEKSQAVAFWCDPISGHATLYWYRQILGQGPELLVQFQDESVVDDSQLPKDRFSAERLKGVDSTLKIQPAELGDSAMYLCASSLDPGHEAFFGQGTRLTVV.

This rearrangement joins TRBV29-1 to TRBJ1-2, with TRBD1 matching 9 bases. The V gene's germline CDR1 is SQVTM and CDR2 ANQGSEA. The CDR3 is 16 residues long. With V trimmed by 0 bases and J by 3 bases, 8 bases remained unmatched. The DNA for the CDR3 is TGCAGCGTTGAAGACCCACCGGGACAGGGTTACTATGGCTACACCTTC. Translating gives CSVEDPPGQGYYGYTF.

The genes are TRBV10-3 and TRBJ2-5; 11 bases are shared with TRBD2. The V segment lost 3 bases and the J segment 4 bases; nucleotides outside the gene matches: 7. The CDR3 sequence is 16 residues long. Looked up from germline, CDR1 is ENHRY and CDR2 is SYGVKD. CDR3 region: CAISDYTSGGGETQYF. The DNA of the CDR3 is TGTGCCATCAGTGACTACACTAGCGGGGGTGGAGAGACCCAGTACTTC.

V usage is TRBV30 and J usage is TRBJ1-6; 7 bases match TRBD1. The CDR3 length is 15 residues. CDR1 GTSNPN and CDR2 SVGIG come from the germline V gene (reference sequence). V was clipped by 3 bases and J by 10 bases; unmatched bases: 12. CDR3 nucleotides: TGTGCCTGGAGCGCCGGCCGGACAGGCGGATCACCCCTCCACTTT. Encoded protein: CAWSAGRTGGSPLHF.

DNA for the CDR3: TGTGCCAGCAGCCCGACAGGGAACACCGGGGAGCTGTTTTTT. As protein: CASSPTGNTGELFF. The rearrangement joins TRBV6-5 to TRBJ2-2; maybe TRBD1 (6 bases). CDR3 size: 14 residues. The V gene lost 6 bases and the J gene lost 1 base, with 9 bases spanning the gap. Germline V gene data show CDR1 as MNHEY and CDR2 as SVGAGI.